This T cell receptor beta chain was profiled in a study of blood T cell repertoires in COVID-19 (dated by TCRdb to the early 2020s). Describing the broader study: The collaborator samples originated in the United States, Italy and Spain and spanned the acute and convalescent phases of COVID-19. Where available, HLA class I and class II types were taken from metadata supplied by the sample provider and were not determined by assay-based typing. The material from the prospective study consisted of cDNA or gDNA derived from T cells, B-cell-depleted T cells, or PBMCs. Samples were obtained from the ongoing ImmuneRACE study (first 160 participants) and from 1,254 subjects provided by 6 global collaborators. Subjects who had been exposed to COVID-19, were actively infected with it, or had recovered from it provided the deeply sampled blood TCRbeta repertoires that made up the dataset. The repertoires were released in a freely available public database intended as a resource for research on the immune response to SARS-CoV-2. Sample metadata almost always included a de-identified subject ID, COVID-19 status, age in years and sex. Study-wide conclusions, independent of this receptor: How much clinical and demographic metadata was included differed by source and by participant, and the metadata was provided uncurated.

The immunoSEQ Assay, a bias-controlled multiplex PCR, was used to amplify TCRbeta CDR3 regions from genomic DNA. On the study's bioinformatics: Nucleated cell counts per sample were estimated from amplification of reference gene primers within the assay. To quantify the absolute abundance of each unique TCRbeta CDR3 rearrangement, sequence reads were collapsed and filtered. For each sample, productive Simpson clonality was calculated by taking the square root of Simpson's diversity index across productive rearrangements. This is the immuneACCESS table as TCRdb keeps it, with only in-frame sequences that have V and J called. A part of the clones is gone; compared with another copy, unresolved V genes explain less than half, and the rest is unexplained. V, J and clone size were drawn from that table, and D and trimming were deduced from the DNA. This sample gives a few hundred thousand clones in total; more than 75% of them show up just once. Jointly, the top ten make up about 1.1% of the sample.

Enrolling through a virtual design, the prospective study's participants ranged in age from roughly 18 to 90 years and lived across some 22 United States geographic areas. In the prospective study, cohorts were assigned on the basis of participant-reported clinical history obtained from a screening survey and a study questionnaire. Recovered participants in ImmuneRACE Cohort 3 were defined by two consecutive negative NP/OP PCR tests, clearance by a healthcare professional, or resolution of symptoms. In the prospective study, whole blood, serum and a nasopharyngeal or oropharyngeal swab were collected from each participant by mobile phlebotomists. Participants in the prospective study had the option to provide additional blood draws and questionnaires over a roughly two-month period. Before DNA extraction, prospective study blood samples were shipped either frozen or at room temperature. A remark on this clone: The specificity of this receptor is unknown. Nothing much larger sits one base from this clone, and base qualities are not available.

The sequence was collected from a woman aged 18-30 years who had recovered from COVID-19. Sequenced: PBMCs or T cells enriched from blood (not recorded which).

DNA sequence: TGTGCCAGCAGCCAAGGGACAGGGTCCTATGGCTACACCTTC. This yields the protein CASSQGTGSYGYTF. The chain uses TRBV14 and TRBJ1-2; the central 8 bases match TRBD1. Including the terminal cysteine and phenylalanine, the CDR3 comprises 14 residues. Only the CDR3 part of the read is kept: 42 bases, read in frame from the first base. The germline V gene provides CDR1 SGHDN and CDR2 FVKESK. Clipping removes 1 base from V and 4 bases from J, with 2 as the unmatched junction base count.